This entry concerns a single TCR beta chain. The germline V gene encodes CDR1 SQVTM and CDR2 ANQGSEA. The CDR3 length is 15 residues. After removal of 3 bases from V and 1 base from J, the junction contained 4 bases not matched to a gene. A UMI-containing oligonucleotide was joined by 3' ligation to the TCR cDNA template. Adult healthy volunteers gave 2.5 ml peripheral blood for whole-blood RNA. Amplification of ligated cDNA took four PCR rounds with SP2 and nested alpha and beta constant primers. From the 5' RACE reads, TCRdb called clonotypes with MiXCR, one entry per CDR3 protein. The sample carries more than 50,000 distinct CDR3 sequences, over 7% recorded once. This sample was taken from a study of naive and memory T cell subsets.

The chain combines TRBV29-1 with TRBJ2-2, with 8 bases matching TRBD1. The receptor was derived from a male donor in good health. CDR3 DNA: TGCAGCGTTGACGCCGGGACAGGGAACACCGGGGAGCTGTTTTTT. Translated, it gives CSVDAGTGNTGELFF.